The 5 T cell receptor beta chains in this list originate from one sample, sequenced in a study of human T cells and chemical hapten exposure. Time point denoted: pre-sensitization, week 0. Regarding treatment: therapeutic diphenylcyclopropenone sensitization with weekly scalp DPC. TCRdb reanalysed the RACE reads using MiXCR and keeps one entry per CDR3 protein. Of roughly 90,000 distinct CDR3 sequences in the sample, around 9.6% are singletons; the top ten hold 3.6%. Sequenced material: whole blood, taken in connection with sensitization to the hapten diphenylcyclopropenone (DPC). The origin of the receptors is a woman in her thirties or forties with alopecia areata. Some clones in this sample may be carry-over from other donors' samples.

Relative to its sample, this clonotype is medium-sized. V and J are TRBV4-3 and TRBJ2-1; D might be TRBD2 (7 bases). V was trimmed by 0 bases and J by 4 bases, leaving 13 bases between them. CDR3 size: 16 residues. Per germline, CDR1 LGHNA and CDR2 YSLEER. CDR3: CASSQDPGGGYNEQFF. Here the CDR3 DNA reads TGCGCCAGCAGCCAAGATCCGGGGGGCGGTTACAATGAGCAGTTCTTC.

Points on this clonotype: A read error may account for a junction end that differs from germline. This sequence joins TRBV7-9 and TRBJ1-4; 9 bases are a match to TRBD1. The CDR3 runs to 16 residues. Germline lookup yields CDR1 SEHNR and CDR2 FQNEAQ (reference sequence). CDR3: CASTLAPGQGVEKLFF. The CDR3 nucleotides are TGTGCCAGCACCTTAGCGCCGGGACAGGGCGTCGAAAAACTGTTTTTT.

This clonotype was counted at least ten times. The V and J genes are TRBV6-2 or TRBV6-3 and TRBJ2-2; 8 nucleotides match TRBD2. The CDR3 covers 17 residues. Trimming cost V 7 bases and J 7 bases; bases outside gene matches: 17. Looked up from germline, CDR1 is MNHEY and CDR2 is SVGEGT. The CDR3 spells CASKRAGVQRGIGELFF. CDR3 DNA: TGTGCCAGCAAGCGCGCAGGAGTCCAGCGGGGGATCGGGGAGCTGTTTTTT.

V usage is TRBV28 and J usage is TRBJ2-6; D may be TRBD1 (7 bases). In germline, CDR1 is MDHEN, CDR2 SYDVKM. Trimming cost V 10 bases and J 0 bases, with 19 bases left between them. This CDR3 is built from 17 residues. The chain's CDR3 is CATRGIGRLSGANVLTF. DNA of the CDR3: TGTGCCACCAGGGGGATAGGGAGGCTCTCTGGGGCCAACGTCCTGACTTTC.

This clonotype showed up many times. The chain recombines TRBV5-1 with TRBJ2-3; tentatively, D is TRBD2 (6 bases). This CDR3 has 14 amino acids. V shed 6 bases and J shed 6 bases, with 17 bases lying between them. Germline V gives CDR1 SGHRS, CDR2 YFSETQ. The CDR3, as DNA: TGCGCCAGCACAGGGACTTGGGCTTTGGATACGCAGTATTTT. As protein: CASTGTWALDTQYF.